The next 22 T cell receptor beta chains were all read from a single sample in a study of T cell changes during pregnancy in multiple sclerosis. Libraries were prepared by immunoSEQ multiplex PCR; TCRdb keeps only in-frame clonotypes and omits some of them. This repertoire shows about 38,000 clones, 80% to 95% found once; its top ten account for about 5.5%. The sequenced sample was CD8+ T cells from peripheral blood mononuclear cells, obtained in the third trimester of pregnancy. These receptors all come from a female donor with multiple sclerosis, enrolled in a pregnancy study.

The chain recombines TRBV4-2 with TRBJ2-2; 11 bases are shared with TRBD2. The CDR3 covers 17 residues. V shed 2 bases, J shed 9 bases, and the junction held 11 bases outside the gene matches. Germline V CDR1 and CDR2: LGHNA, YNFKEQ. This CDR3 is CASSQPTSGELLRELFF. As DNA, the CDR3 is TGTGCCAGCAGCCAACCGACTAGCGGGGAGCTCCTCAGGGAGCTGTTTTTT.

V is TRBV28 and J is TRBJ2-7; 12 nucleotides align to TRBD2. Germline V CDR1 and CDR2: MDHEN, SYDVKM. The CDR3 is made up of 20 amino acids. After removal of 2 bases from V and 3 bases from J, the junction contained 17 bases not matched to a gene. CDR3 protein: CASSLILRLAGARGLYEQYF. CDR3 DNA sequence: TGTGCCAGCAGTTTAATTTTAAGACTAGCGGGAGCGAGGGGTCTCTACGAGCAGTACTTC.

The genes are TRBV19 and TRBJ2-3; D might be TRBD1 (6 bases). The CDR3 length is 14 residues. CDR1 LNHDA and CDR2 SQIVND come from the germline V gene (reference sequence). V lost 3 bases and J 4 bases, leaving 11 bases between the germline ends. Here the CDR3 reads CASSIGGAPDTQYF. In DNA, the CDR3 is TGTGCCAGTAGTATTGGGGGCGCCCCAGATACGCAGTATTTT.

This clone appeared a single time. The chain combines TRBV9 with TRBJ2-3, with 9 bases lining up with TRBD2. Germline V lookup: CDR1 SGDLS, CDR2 YYNGEE. This CDR3 comprises 17 residues. After removal of 4 bases from V and 4 bases from J, the junction contained 13 bases not matched to a gene. The CDR3 spells CASSPAGGPPAPDTQYF. CDR3 DNA: TGTGCCAGCAGCCCAGCGGGAGGCCCACCTGCCCCAGATACGCAGTATTTT. Based on the CDR3 plus reference TRBV9 and TRBJ2-3, the full variable domain is DSGVTQTPKHLITATGQRVTLRCSPRSGDLSVYWYQQSLDQGLQFLIQYYNGEERAKGNILERFSAQQFPDLHSELNLSSLELGDSALYFCASSPAGGPPAPDTQYFGPGTRLTVL.

The chain uses TRBV7-3 and TRBJ2-1; TRBD2 agrees at 9 bases. The CDR3 has 17 amino acids. Germline V CDR1 and CDR2: SGHTA, FQGTGA. V dropped 1 base and J dropped 8; count of bases not matched to a gene: 12. CDR3 protein: CASSLRGREGRQDEQFF. In DNA form, the CDR3 reads TGTGCCAGCAGCTTAAGAGGGCGGGAGGGACGACAGGATGAGCAGTTCTTC.

The chain links TRBV29-1 to TRBJ1-2; a possible D gene is TRBD1 (6 bases). V lost 6 bases, J lost 8 bases, and 16 bases lay in between. The CDR3 covers 12 residues. CDR1 SQVTM and CDR2 ANQGSEA come from the germline V gene. The CDR3 bases are TGCAGCGTGAGCGGCGCAGGGGAGGGCTACACCTTC. Its protein is CSVSGAGEGYTF.

This chain connects TRBV19 to TRBJ2-7; the D gene is possibly TRBD1 (6 bases). The germline V gene encodes CDR1 LNHDA and CDR2 SQIVND (reference sequence). The length of the CDR3 is 14 residues. Deletions cut 4 bases from V and 5 bases from J, with 15 bases between. The CDR3 DNA follows: TGTGCCAGTAGTAGGGCCCAGGGGCTGCACGAGCAGTACTTC. As protein: CASSRAQGLHEQYF.

The rearrangement joins TRBV4-3 to TRBJ1-2; the D gene is possibly TRBD1 (6 bases). CDR1 LGHNA and CDR2 YSLEER come from the germline V gene. The CDR3 length is 14 residues. Trimming pared 0 bases from V and 6 bases from J, leaving 11 bases between. Here the CDR3 DNA reads TGCGCCAGCAGCCAAGACAGGGGTTTGGATGGCTACACCTTC. Its protein is CASSQDRGLDGYTF.

The chain employs TRBV28 and TRBJ2-5; 9 bases fit TRBD2. The J call may be wrong; the DNA end is better matched by TRBJ2-7. This CDR3 is 17 amino acids long. The germline CDR1 and CDR2 sequences are MDHEN and SYDVKM. The CDR3 spells CASSPLAASGMLFEQYF. The CDR3 bases are TGTGCCAGCAGTCCTCTTGCGGCTAGCGGGATGTTGTTCGAGCAGTACTTC.

In DNA form, the CDR3 reads TGTGCCAGTAGTTTGAACAGGGGGGGGATGAACACTGAAGCTTTCTTT. It specifies CASSLNRGGMNTEAFF. V gene TRBV19 combines with J gene TRBJ1-1; TRBD1 matches 8 bases. CDR3 length equals 16 residues. Trimming at V came to 5 bases and at J to 0 bases, leaving 8 bases not matched to a gene. In germline, CDR1 is LNHDA, CDR2 SQIVND (reference sequence).

The V call is TRBV6-5, the J call TRBJ2-5; a possible D gene is TRBD2 (7 bases). V lost 6 bases, J lost 3 bases, and 14 bases lay in between. This CDR3 has 14 residues. Germline assignment: CDR1 MNHEY and CDR2 SVGAGI. CDR3 loop: CASRSGTSKETQYF. The CDR3, as DNA: TGTGCCAGCAGAAGCGGGACAAGCAAAGAGACCCAGTACTTC.

This sequence joins TRBV7-9 and TRBJ2-7, with a tentative D call TRBD2 (6 bases). Trimming took off 1 base at V and 0 bases at J, with 10 bases between the two ends. Germline V lookup: CDR1 SEHNR, CDR2 FQNEAQ (reference sequence). The CDR3 totals 15 residues. CDR3 sequence: CASSLGLGGSYEQYF. CDR3 in DNA: TGTGCCAGCAGCTTAGGGCTGGGGGGCTCCTACGAGCAGTACTTC.

This chain links TRBV29-1 with TRBJ2-5; TRBD1 is a possible D gene (5 bases). The germline gives CDR1 SQVTM, CDR2 ANQGSEA. CDR3 length: 12 residues. Trimming shortened V by 3 bases and J by 1 base, and 6 bases separated the two germline ends. The CDR3 loop is CSVDDSQETQYF. DNA of the CDR3: TGCAGCGTTGACGACAGCCAAGAGACCCAGTACTTC.

The chain employs TRBV5-5 and TRBJ2-7; possible D gene TRBD1, 5 bases. The CDR3 covers 14 residues. V was pared by 5 bases and J by 0 bases, with 12 bases between. The germline V gene encodes CDR1 SGHKS and CDR2 YYEKEE (reference sequence). DNA for the CDR3: TGTGCCAGCAGGCGAGACAGAAGCTCCTACGAGCAGTACTTC. This sequence encodes CASRRDRSSYEQYF.

This chain links TRBV5-4 with TRBJ2-7; 9 nucleotides line up with TRBD1. Germline trimming cut 4 bases from V and 9 bases from J; bases unmatched to any gene: 11. The CDR3 loop spans 14 amino acids. Germline-derived CDR1 and CDR2 are SGHNT and YYREEE (reference sequence). CDR3 sequence (DNA): TGTGCCAGCAGCCCCGGGACAGGGTATGGTGGGCAGTACTTC. It yields the protein CASSPGTGYGGQYF.

The genes are TRBV6-5 and TRBJ2-1, with TRBD1 matching over 9 bases. Trimming at V came to 9 bases and at J to 6 bases, leaving 12 bases not matched to a gene. The CDR3 is 15 amino acids. Germline assignment: CDR1 MNHEY and CDR2 SVGAGI. CDR3 residues: CASRPGTGTVNEQFF. CDR3 DNA: TGTGCCAGTCGACCCGGGACAGGGACTGTCAATGAGCAGTTCTTC.

The sample holds one count of this clone. This rearrangement joins TRBV5-4 to TRBJ2-7; 14 bases fit TRBD2. The germline gives CDR1 SGHNT, CDR2 YYREEE (reference sequence). The CDR3 length is 16 residues. The trim removed 3 bases at V and 3 bases at J, leaving 5 bases unmatched. CDR3 amino acids: CASSWGLAGVNYEQYF. The CDR3 DNA reads TGTGCCAGCAGCTGGGGACTAGCGGGAGTGAACTACGAGCAGTACTTC.

The rearrangement uses TRBV14 and TRBJ2-7, with TRBD1 matching 7 bases. CDR3 length: 16 amino acids. The ends lost 0 bases at V and 1 base at J; junction bases unmatched: 6. The germline gives CDR1 SGHDN, CDR2 FVKESK. The CDR3 DNA reads TGTGCCAGCAGCCAAGATAAACAGGGGCGATCCTACGAGCAGTACTTC. Protein sequence: CASSQDKQGRSYEQYF.

The chain links TRBV27 to TRBJ2-7; tentatively, D is TRBD2 (6 bases). This CDR3 is built from 16 residues. CDR1 is MNHEY, CDR2 SMNVEV, per germline (reference sequence). V was trimmed by 5 bases and J by 3 bases, leaving 20 bases between them. The CDR3 nucleotides are TGTGCCAGCAGTCTGTTACCGGGACTGGGTCGCTACGAGCAGTACTTC. As protein: CASSLLPGLGRYEQYF.

The sample holds one count of this clone. J is TRBJ2-2 and V is TRBV28; the D gene is possibly TRBD2 (6 bases). The germline V gene has CDR1 MDHEN and CDR2 SYDVKM. There are 17 residues in the CDR3. V dropped 5 bases and J dropped 3 bases, with 19 bases sitting between them. Written as DNA, the CDR3 is TGTGCCAGCAGTCTCCCCAGACTAGTCGGTGACACCGGGGAGCTGTTTTTT. Its protein is CASSLPRLVGDTGELFF.

The chain couples TRBV27 to TRBJ2-3, with a tentative D call TRBD1 (6 bases). Germline lookup yields CDR1 MNHEY and CDR2 SMNVEV (reference sequence). V was shortened by 2 bases and J by 2 bases, with 11 bases between the two germline ends. This CDR3 region has 15 residues. The DNA for the CDR3 is TGTGCCAGCAGTTTAAGGGGGTCTTTCACAGATACGCAGTATTTT. Translated: CASSLRGSFTDTQYF.

The chain carries TRBV6-5 and TRBJ2-4; weak D call: TRBD2 (7 bases). Germline V lookup: CDR1 MNHEY, CDR2 SVGAGI. The CDR3 consists of 11 residues. V lost 9 bases to trimming and J lost 12 bases, with 15 bases between them. The CDR3 DNA reads as TGTGCCAGTAGATCGGGGGGCGGTCAGTACTTC. It translates to CASRSGGGQYF.